The 30 T cell receptor beta chains below come from one sample, sequenced in a study of blood T cell repertoires in COVID-19. Produced via immunoSEQ multiplex PCR; TCRdb's table is partial and in-frame only. Among about 240,000 clones, nearly 90% were seen once, and the ten largest hold roughly 0.8%. Specimen: peripheral blood. These receptor sequences come from a young woman with acute or convalescent COVID-19.

The chain uses TRBV7-3 and TRBJ2-1; 9 bases are a match to TRBD1. The V gene's germline CDR1 is SGHTA and CDR2 FQGTGA. The CDR3 length is 15 residues. Germline trimming cut 5 bases from V and 6 bases from J; bases unmatched to any gene: 8. The CDR3: CASSRSGQGSNEQFF. The CDR3 coding sequence is TGTGCCAGCAGCCGATCGGGACAGGGCTCCAATGAGCAGTTCTTC.

This chain uses TRBV24-1 with TRBJ2-5; 14 positions agree with TRBD2. The ends lost 2 bases at V and 5 bases at J; junction bases unmatched: 6. This CDR3 has 17 residues. Germline V gives CDR1 KGHDR, CDR2 SFDVKD. DNA for the CDR3: TGTGCCACCAGTGATTCCGGGACTAGCGGGAGAGGGGAGACCCAGTACTTC. This gives the protein CATSDSGTSGRGETQYF.

In its sample, this clone was seen once. The genes are TRBV7-9 and TRBJ1-2; 9 bases agree with TRBD1. Per the germline V gene, CDR1 is SEHNR and CDR2 is FQNEAQ (reference sequence). The CDR3 covers 13 residues. Unmatched junction bases numbered 10, after V lost 4 bases and J lost 13 bases. CDR3 residues: CASSSTGQGIGTF. The CDR3 DNA reads as TGTGCCAGCAGCTCTACGGGACAGGGTATTGGCACCTTC.

This clone was observed once. The J gene is TRBJ2-2, the V gene TRBV7-2, with 7 bases aligning to TRBD2. Trimming at V came to 3 bases and at J to 0 bases, leaving 7 bases not matched to a gene. The length of the CDR3 is 17 residues. In germline, CDR1 is SGHTA, CDR2 FQGNSA. The CDR3: CASSFRISGTNTGELFF. CDR3 coding DNA: TGTGCCAGCAGCTTTAGAATAAGCGGGACGAACACCGGGGAGCTGTTTTTT.

The chain combines TRBV5-4 with TRBJ2-7; 7 nucleotides match TRBD2. Germline assignment: CDR1 SGHNT and CDR2 YYREEE (reference sequence). The V segment lost 1 base and the J segment 5 bases; nucleotides outside the gene matches: 9. CDR3 size: 15 residues. The CDR3 spells CASSLYVRESNEQYF. The CDR3 DNA reads as TGTGCCAGCAGCTTGTATGTGCGGGAGTCCAACGAGCAGTACTTC.

V and J are TRBV5-4 and TRBJ2-7, with 10 bases aligning to TRBD1. This CDR3 comprises 14 residues. CDR1 is SGHNT and CDR2 is YYREEE in the germline V gene (reference sequence). Trimming at V came to 4 bases and at J to 2 bases, leaving 3 bases not matched to a gene. CDR3 region: CASSPGTGAYEQYF. For the CDR3, the DNA is TGTGCCAGCAGCCCCGGGACAGGGGCCTACGAGCAGTACTTC.

This clone was observed a single time. Other DNA variants within this sample encode the same CDR3. The chain uses TRBV5-1 and TRBJ2-1, with TRBD1 as a possible D gene (6 bases). V was shortened by 0 bases and J by 3 bases, with 10 bases between the two germline ends. The CDR3 covers 15 residues. CDR1 and CDR2 from the germline V gene are SGHRS and YFSETQ. CDR3 residues: CASSLVGASYNEQFF. The CDR3 DNA reads as TGCGCCAGCAGCTTGGTGGGGGCCAGCTACAATGAGCAGTTCTTC.

The V gene is TRBV9, the J gene TRBJ2-2; 14 nucleotides align to TRBD2. The length of the CDR3 is 16 residues. Germline CDR1 reads SGDLS; CDR2 reads YYNGEE. The V segment lost 4 bases and the J segment 7 bases; nucleotides outside the gene matches: 6. In nucleotides, the CDR3 is TGTGCCAGCAGCTCTAATGGACTAGCGGGAGGCGGGGAGCTGTTTTTT. Translating gives CASSSNGLAGGGELFF.

CDR3 coding DNA: TGTGCCAGCAGCTTGTTGGGCAGGGGGCCCTACACAGATACGCAGTATTTT. It is translated as CASSLLGRGPYTDTQYF. The rearrangement joins TRBV5-6 to TRBJ2-3, with 8 bases fitting TRBD1. The CDR3 loop spans 17 amino acids. The V segment lost 1 base and the J segment 2 bases; nucleotides outside the gene matches: 9. Germline V CDR1 and CDR2: SGHDT, YYEEEE. Complete variable domain (other parts from reference TRBV5-6 and TRBJ2-3): DAGVTQSPTHLIKTRGQQVTLRCSPKSGHDTVSWYQQALGQGPQFIFQYYEEEERQRGNFPDRFSGHQFPNYSSELNVNALLLGDSALYLCASSLLGRGPYTDTQYFGPGTRLTVL.

This clone came up once. V and J are TRBV7-2 and TRBJ1-5; D unclear. Germline CDR1 is SGHTA and CDR2 is FQGNSA. This CDR3 is built from 16 residues. Trimming took off 1 base at V and 2 bases at J, with 12 bases between the two ends. CDR3 nucleotide sequence: TGTGCCAGCAGCTTAGTCGGGTTTCCCGGCAATCAGCCCCAGCATTTT. It yields the protein CASSLVGFPGNQPQHF.

This chain connects TRBV7-9 to TRBJ2-1; maybe TRBD2 (5 bases). The CDR3 has 15 residues. CDR1 and CDR2 from the germline V gene are SEHNR and FQNEAQ (reference sequence). Trimming removed 2 bases from V and 5 bases from J, with 13 bases in between. CDR3 loop: CASSLRREHNNEQFF. The CDR3, as DNA: TGTGCCAGCAGCTTACGTCGGGAACACAACAATGAGCAGTTCTTC. Combining the CDR3 with reference TRBV7-9 and TRBJ2-1 gives the whole variable domain DTGVSQNPRHKITKRGQNVTFRCDPISEHNRLYWYRQTLGQGPEFLTYFQNEAQLEKSRLLSDRFSAERPKGSFSTLEIQRTEQGDSAMYLCASSLRREHNNEQFFGPGTRLTVL.

The V call is TRBV6-4, the J call TRBJ2-1, with TRBD2 identical over 11 bases. With V trimmed by 3 bases and J by 3 bases, 1 base remained unmatched. Germline-derived CDR1 and CDR2 are MRHNA and SNTAGT. The CDR3 has 15 amino acids. CDR3 loop: CASSDGTSGYNEQFF. CDR3 nucleotides: TGTGCCAGCAGTGATGGGACTAGCGGCTACAATGAGCAGTTCTTC.

The rearrangement uses TRBV9 and TRBJ1-2; 9 positions match TRBD1. V lost 3 bases, J lost 7 bases, and 7 bases stayed unmatched. CDR3 size: 14 residues. CDR1 SGDLS and CDR2 YYNGEE come from the germline V gene. CDR3 amino acids: CASSGGQGLTGYTF. The CDR3 nucleotides read TGTGCCAGCAGCGGAGGACAGGGGTTAACTGGCTACACCTTC.

The V gene is TRBV2, the J gene TRBJ2-5; D is perhaps TRBD1 (6 bases). Trimming left V 7 bases short and J 5 bases short, with 17 bases between. Looked up from germline, CDR1 is SNHLY and CDR2 is FYNNEI. The CDR3 has 14 amino acids. The DNA for the CDR3 is TGTGCCAGCAATAACAGGGCCCCGGGGGAGACCCAGTACTTC. Its translation is CASNNRAPGETQYF.

The V and J genes are TRBV11-3 and TRBJ2-5; D possibly corresponds to TRBD2 (6 bases). The CDR3 totals 14 residues. Germline CDR1 is SGHNT and CDR2 is YENEEA. Trimming removed 4 bases at V and 5 bases at J, with 14 bases between. CDR3 residues: CASSSNRGGETQYF. The CDR3 DNA sequence: TGTGCCAGCAGCTCCAATAGAGGAGGGGAGACCCAGTACTTC.

CDR3 region: CASSLLAGASSYEQYF. DNA of the CDR3: TGTGCCAGCAGCTTGTTAGCGGGAGCCTCTTCCTACGAGCAGTACTTC. This chain links TRBV5-5 with TRBJ2-7, with TRBD2 matching over 9 bases. Looked up from germline, CDR1 is SGHKS and CDR2 is YYEKEE (reference sequence). The CDR3 extends over 16 amino acids. The J segment lost 1 base and the V segment lost 1 base, leaving 6 bases of the junction unmatched.

V gene TRBV5-5 combines with J gene TRBJ2-3; D call uncertain. This CDR3 is 14 amino acids long. The germline V and J ends were trimmed by 0 bases and 1 base, with 6 bases remaining between them. From germline, CDR1 is SGHKS and CDR2 YYEKEE (reference sequence). CDR3: CASSLGAGTDTQYF. In nucleotides, the CDR3 is TGTGCCAGCAGCTTGGGGGCAGGCACAGATACGCAGTATTTT.

This clone has only one observation. The CDR3 here is CASSWGQGSTDTQYF. DNA of the CDR3: TGCGCCAGCAGTTGGGGACAGGGGAGCACAGATACGCAGTATTTT. V and J are TRBV4-1 and TRBJ2-3, with TRBD1 matching 10 bases. Germline V gives CDR1 MGHRA, CDR2 YSYEKL. There are 15 residues in the CDR3. The J segment lost 0 bases and the V segment lost 6 bases, leaving 3 bases of the junction unmatched.

This clone was detected only once. The J gene is TRBJ2-1, the V gene TRBV7-2, with 8 nucleotides matching TRBD1. The CDR3 totals 16 residues. V shed 1 base, J shed 9 bases, and the junction held 11 bases outside the gene matches. Germline V gene sequence: CDR1 SGHTA, CDR2 FQGNSA. CDR3 region: CASSLEVTGVRGEQFF. CDR3 DNA sequence: TGTGCCAGCAGCTTAGAAGTGACAGGGGTGCGGGGTGAGCAGTTCTTC.

This clone occurred a few times. The chain combines TRBV10-3 with TRBJ1-4; TRBD1 matches 7 bases. Germline V lookup: CDR1 ENHRY, CDR2 SYGVKD. CDR3 size: 15 residues. J was trimmed by 6 bases and V by 5 bases; bases with no gene match: 9. The CDR3 coding sequence is TGTGCCATCAGTCAGACCGGGACAGAGGATGAAAAACTGTTTTTT. Its translation is CAISQTGTEDEKLFF.

This clone has a handful of counts. The rearrangement uses TRBV4-2 and TRBJ2-2; D is unclear. V gave up 8 bases and J gave up 4 bases, with 14 bases separating them. CDR3 size: 14 residues. In germline, CDR1 is LGHNA, CDR2 YNFKEQ. The DNA for the CDR3 is TGTGCCAGCTCCCAGGATAGAGGCACCGGGGAGCTGTTTTTT. It translates to CASSQDRGTGELFF.

This chain links TRBV24-1 with TRBJ2-2; D is perhaps TRBD1 (6 bases). Trimming left V 6 bases short and J 0 bases short, with 13 bases between. Germline CDR1 KGHDR, CDR2 SFDVKD. This CDR3 is built from 16 residues. The DNA for the CDR3 is TGTGCCACCAGTTCAACAGGGAACTCGAACACCGGGGAGCTGTTTTTT. Translating it yields CATSSTGNSNTGELFF.

V usage is TRBV5-4 and J usage is TRBJ2-1; D is perhaps TRBD2 (6 bases). Germline-derived CDR1 and CDR2 are SGHNT and YYREEE (reference sequence). This CDR3 region has 15 residues. The V end lost 1 base, the J end lost 4 bases, and 12 bases lay between the germline ends. The CDR3 region has the DNA TGTGCCAGCAGCTTGTCGGGGACTCCTTACAATGAGCAGTTCTTC. It codes for CASSLSGTPYNEQFF.

The V gene is TRBV4-1, the J gene TRBJ2-1, with TRBD1 as a possible D gene (6 bases). Germline V gives CDR1 MGHRA, CDR2 YSYEKL. The germline V and J ends were trimmed by 1 base and 13 bases, with 11 bases remaining between them. The CDR3 has 12 amino acids. The CDR3 nucleotides are TGCGCCAGCAGCCAAGCCACAGGGTTACAGTTCTTC. This gives the protein CASSQATGLQFF.

The V call is TRBV9, the J call TRBJ2-2; 7 nucleotides agree with TRBD1. The CDR3 loop spans 16 amino acids. The V gene end was trimmed by 0 bases and the J gene end by 5 bases; junction bases not matched to a gene: 7. In germline, CDR1 is SGDLS, CDR2 YYNGEE. CDR3 in amino acids: CASSVEGAGITGELFF. The DNA of the CDR3 is TGTGCCAGCAGCGTAGAGGGGGCAGGGATTACCGGGGAGCTGTTTTTT.

V gene TRBV7-2 combines with J gene TRBJ2-3, with 7 bases lining up with TRBD2. The CDR3 extends over 18 amino acids. Germline trimming cut 1 base from V and 4 bases from J; bases unmatched to any gene: 14. Germline CDR1 reads SGHTA; CDR2 reads FQGNSA. The CDR3, as DNA: TGTGCCAGCAGCTTAGGTCTCCGCTGGGGAGGGCCCGCAGATACGCAGTATTTT. Translation gives CASSLGLRWGGPADTQYF.

V gene TRBV30 combines with J gene TRBJ1-6; 7 nucleotides agree with TRBD1. CDR1 and CDR2 from the germline V gene are GTSNPN and SVGIG (reference sequence). The CDR3 is 15 residues long. V lost 3 bases and J lost 7; bases outside the gene matches: 9. Here the CDR3 DNA reads TGTGCCTGGAGCCTAATACAGGGGACAAATTCACCCCTCCACTTT. This sequence encodes CAWSLIQGTNSPLHF.

This rearrangement joins TRBV10-3 to TRBJ2-1; 10 bases line up with TRBD1. Trimming cost V 5 bases and J 4 bases; bases outside gene matches: 8. The CDR3 has 16 residues. In germline, CDR1 is ENHRY, CDR2 SYGVKD. CDR3 nucleotide sequence: TGTGCCATCAGTTCCCCGGGACAGGGGTTTTACAATGAGCAGTTCTTC. Translated: CAISSPGQGFYNEQFF.

The gene calls are TRBV6-6 and TRBJ1-1; D perhaps matches TRBD1 (6 bases). The CDR3 consists of 16 residues. Trimming cost V 2 bases and J 5 bases, with 18 bases left between them. Germline CDR1 MNHNY, CDR2 SVGAGI (reference sequence). This CDR3 is CASSYDLLGAGTEAFF. In DNA, the CDR3 is TGTGCCAGCAGTTACGACCTTTTGGGGGCTGGGACTGAAGCTTTCTTT.

The chain carries TRBV19 and TRBJ1-5, with 7 nucleotides matching TRBD1. V lost 10 bases, J lost 5 bases, and 8 bases stayed unmatched. Germline CDR1 reads LNHDA; CDR2 reads SQIVND (reference sequence). The CDR3 extends over 13 amino acids. In nucleotides, the CDR3 is TGTGCCACCCGGGACAGATGGGATCAGCCCCAGCATTTT. Residues: CATRDRWDQPQHF.